The 9 T cell receptor beta chains presented below share a single source sample, sequenced in a study of T-cell reconstitution after alpha-beta-depleted transplantation in children. Researchers prepared the TCRbeta library using unique molecular identifiers, the study reports. MiXCR, run by TCRdb on the PCR reads, gives a single entry per CDR3 protein. The sample lists roughly 500,000 distinct CDR3 sequences; about 12% were seen once. The input for sequencing was PBMCs from the stem cell graft donor, taken from the stem cell graft. Source of these receptors: a human donor who donated a stem cell graft to a child with combined immunodeficiency.

This clonotype has at least ten counts. V gene TRBV4-3 combines with J gene TRBJ1-2; D gene uncertain. The germline V gene encodes CDR1 LGHNA and CDR2 YSLEER. V lost 0 bases, J lost 1 base, and 6 bases lay in between. This CDR3 has 14 amino acids. The CDR3 bases are TGCGCCAGCAGCCAAGACCGCAGTAACTATGGCTACACCTTC. Residues: CASSQDRSNYGYTF.

This clonotype has at least ten counts. The chain uses TRBV28 and TRBJ2-1; perhaps TRBD1 as D (6 bases). Per germline, CDR1 MDHEN and CDR2 SYDVKM. Between the trimmed V and J ends, which lost 2 bases and 4 bases, there was a span of 15 bases. CDR3 length: 16 amino acids. The CDR3 region has the DNA TGTGCCAGCAGTTTAGGGTTGGGACACCCTTACAATGAGCAGTTCTTC. It is translated as CASSLGLGHPYNEQFF. The variable domain in full, completed from reference TRBV28 and TRBJ2-1, reads DVKVTQSSRYLVKRTGEKVFLECVQDMDHENMFWYRQDPGLGLRLIYFSYDVKMKEKGDIPEGYSVSREKKERFSLILESASTNQTSMYLCASSLGLGHPYNEQFFGPGTRLTVL.

This clonotype was detected many times. The chain links TRBV21-1 to TRBJ2-7; the DNA was not used to check the table's D call, TRBD2. TRBV21-1 is annotated as a pseudogene. The CDR3 has 20 residues. CDR3 sequence (DNA): TGTGCCAGCAGCAAGAAGAGTCTCCGGAGAGGGGCTAGCGGGACCTACGAGCAGTACTTC. It is translated as CASSKKSLRRGASGTYEQYF.

This clonotype was observed at least ten times. The chain couples TRBV10-3 to TRBJ2-2, with D possibly being TRBD1 (5 bases). CDR1 and CDR2 from the germline V gene are ENHRY and SYGVKD. The CDR3 consists of 15 residues. The ends were cut back, 4 bases at V and 0 bases at J, with 9 bases in the middle. The CDR3 loop reads CAISGQPANTGELFF. The CDR3 coding sequence is TGTGCCATCAGTGGACAGCCTGCGAACACCGGGGAGCTGTTTTTT.

The gene calls are TRBV5-1 and TRBJ1-2; a possible D gene is TRBD1 (5 bases). The CDR3 consists of 15 residues. V was clipped by 0 bases and J by 4 bases, with 13 bases between them. Per germline, CDR1 SGHRS and CDR2 YFSETQ. CDR3 bases: TGCGCCAGCAGCTTGGAGGTCAGGGACGTCTATGGCTACACCTTC. Translation gives CASSLEVRDVYGYTF.

This clonotype was counted ten times or more. The CDR3 nucleotides are TGTGCCAGCAGCGTAGCGGCTTCCCACACAGATACGCAGTATTTT. Protein: CASSVAASHTDTQYF. V usage is TRBV9 and J usage is TRBJ2-3; D call uncertain. The CDR3 extends over 15 amino acids. The V and J ends lost 0 bases and 2 bases respectively, with 10 bases between them. The germline CDR1 and CDR2 sequences are SGDLS and YYNGEE.

The gene calls are TRBV3-1 and TRBJ2-7, with D perhaps TRBD1 or TRBD2 (5 bases each). This CDR3 contains 12 residues. Germline values: CDR1 LGHDT, CDR2 YNNKEL (reference sequence). The germline V and J ends were trimmed by 4 bases and 6 bases, with 10 bases remaining between them. This CDR3 reads CASSLRELEQYF. The CDR3 region has the DNA TGTGCCAGCAGCCTCAGGGAGCTCGAGCAGTACTTC.

This clonotype was observed many times. The chain recombines TRBV20-1 with TRBJ2-5, with 7 bases fitting TRBD2. V gave up 1 base and J gave up 5 bases; unmatched junction bases: 10. The CDR3 loop spans 15 amino acids. The germline V gene encodes CDR1 DFQATT and CDR2 SNEGSKA (reference sequence). The CDR3 region is CSARGFTSDWETQYF. CDR3 DNA sequence: TGCAGTGCTAGAGGGTTTACTAGCGACTGGGAGACCCAGTACTTC.

This chain joins TRBV30 and TRBJ2-3; the D gene is possibly TRBD2 (5 bases). Germline V CDR1 and CDR2: GTSNPN, SVGIG (reference sequence). V gave up 5 bases and J gave up 0 bases, with 12 bases separating them. The CDR3 sequence is 14 residues long. Here the CDR3 DNA reads TGTGCCTGGGGCATAGCGTATAGCACAGATACGCAGTATTTT. This sequence encodes CAWGIAYSTDTQYF.